Below are 26 T cell receptor beta chains sequenced from a single sample in a study of shared clonotypes between healthy human individuals. Some clones are missing from TCRdb's copy, which holds only in-frame ones; the method was immunoSEQ multiplex PCR. The sample carries some 800,000 clones, 85% to 95% recorded once. Terminally differentiated effector memory CD45RA+ cells were excluded from the naive CD8 cells, which were CD45RO-negative and positively selected for CCR7. Sequencing was carried out using naive CD8+ T cells sorted from blood. The receptors were sampled from a man aged 30 to 45 in good health.

This chain links TRBV7-2 with TRBJ2-1; 16 nucleotides align to TRBD2. The trim removed 2 bases at V and 4 bases at J, leaving 8 bases unmatched. CDR3 size: 19 residues. Germline V gives CDR1 SGHTA, CDR2 FQGNSA. The CDR3 DNA reads TGTGCCAGCAGCTTAATTGGAGGGACTAGCGGGAGGGCTTACAATGAGCAGTTCTTC. It encodes CASSLIGGTSGRAYNEQFF.

The chain links TRBV6-5 to TRBJ2-3, with D unclear. Trimming stripped 6 bases from V and 5 bases from J, with 3 bases between. Germline CDR1 reads MNHEY; CDR2 reads SVGAGI. This CDR3 contains 10 residues. The CDR3 DNA sequence: TGTGCCAGCAGGAGAGATACGCAGTATTTT. Translated, it gives CASRRDTQYF.

This chain connects TRBV28 to TRBJ1-1; weak D call: TRBD1 (5 bases). V was cut by 4 bases and J by 1 base, with 13 bases left in between. CDR3 size: 15 residues. Germline V gives CDR1 MDHEN, CDR2 SYDVKM. The chain's CDR3 is CASSSLRQKNTEAFF. In DNA, the CDR3 is TGTGCCAGCAGTTCCCTACGACAGAAGAACACTGAAGCTTTCTTT.

The V and J genes are TRBV9 and TRBJ2-7, with D perhaps TRBD2 (6 bases). The V gene's germline CDR1 is SGDLS and CDR2 YYNGEE. V dropped 4 bases and J dropped 3 bases, with 17 bases sitting between them. The CDR3 consists of 15 residues. The CDR3 DNA reads as TGTGCCAGCAGCACCGGGACTTCGCCGGGCTACGAGCAGTACTTC. This encodes CASSTGTSPGYEQYF.

The CDR3 loop is CASSTTGGYTGELFF. In DNA, the CDR3 is TGTGCCAGCAGTACGACAGGTGGTTACACCGGGGAGCTGTTTTTT. The chain employs TRBV6-1 and TRBJ2-2; D perhaps matches TRBD1 (6 bases). CDR1 and CDR2 from the germline V gene are MNHNS and SASEGT. V dropped 5 bases and J dropped 3 bases, with 13 bases sitting between them. CDR3 size: 15 residues.

This chain joins TRBV7-8 and TRBJ2-7; TRBD2 aligns across 14 bases. V trimming: 5 bases; J trimming: 5 bases; junction bases outside the gene matches: 8. The CDR3 contains 16 residues. Germline CDR1 and CDR2: SGHVS and FQNEAQ. The DNA for the CDR3 is TGTGCCAGCAGCCTCGGGACTAGCGGGAGTCTGGACGAGCAGTACTTC. Translated, it gives CASSLGTSGSLDEQYF.

The chain is built from TRBV7-6 and TRBJ2-5, with 10 bases matching TRBD2. The V gene end was trimmed by 6 bases and the J gene end by 4 bases; junction bases not matched to a gene: 8. This CDR3 is 15 amino acids long. Germline V gives CDR1 SGHVS, CDR2 FNYEAQ. The CDR3, as DNA: TGTGCCAGCAGTCCAGAACTAGCGGGACTAGAGACCCAGTACTTC. Amino acid sequence: CASSPELAGLETQYF.

CDR3 residues: CASSLAGVESDTQYF. The CDR3 DNA sequence: TGTGCCAGCAGCTTAGCGGGGGTCGAATCAGATACGCAGTATTTT. This sequence joins TRBV7-9 and TRBJ2-3, with D possibly called TRBD1 or TRBD2 (5 bases each). Trimming left V 0 bases short and J 4 bases short, with 11 bases between. Germline loops: CDR1 SEHNR, CDR2 FQNEAQ (reference sequence). The CDR3 contains 15 residues.

This chain links TRBV5-8 with TRBJ2-7, with D perhaps TRBD2 (6 bases). CDR3 size: 17 residues. Per the germline V gene, CDR1 is SGHTS and CDR2 is YDEGEE. V was shortened by 0 bases and J by 7 bases, with 23 bases between the two germline ends. The CDR3 sequence is CASSLEVYGTPLGEQYF. The CDR3 DNA reads as TGTGCCAGCAGCTTGGAAGTCTACGGGACTCCTCTTGGAGAGCAGTACTTC.

The gene calls are TRBV11-1 and TRBJ2-1; 7 bases map to TRBD2. Trimming cost V 8 bases and J 8 bases; bases outside gene matches: 12. The V gene's germline CDR1 is SGHAT and CDR2 FQDESV (reference sequence). The CDR3 has 14 amino acids. CDR3 in amino acids: CASQPNSGLDEQFF. In DNA form, the CDR3 reads TGTGCCAGCCAGCCCAATAGCGGGTTGGATGAGCAGTTCTTC.

This clone was found once. The chain employs TRBV6-5 and TRBJ2-7, with D maybe TRBD2 (6 bases). Trimming cost V 4 bases and J 0 bases, with 10 bases left between them. CDR3 length equals 14 residues. Germline V gives CDR1 MNHEY, CDR2 SVGAGI. CDR3 amino acids: CASSLAEASYEQYF. The CDR3 coding sequence is TGTGCCAGCAGTTTAGCGGAAGCCTCCTACGAGCAGTACTTC.

The CDR3 DNA reads TGTGCCAGCAGCGTTTACCTGGTAGGCGGGGAGCTGTTTTTT. Amino acids: CASSVYLVGGELFF. The chain couples TRBV9 to TRBJ2-2; D is undetermined. V lost 2 bases and J 7 bases, leaving 12 bases between the germline ends. Germline CDR1 is SGDLS and CDR2 is YYNGEE. This CDR3 is 14 amino acids long.

This clone is labeled as medium-sized. The chain recombines TRBV25-1 with TRBJ2-7, with a tentative D call TRBD1 (5 bases). Trimming shortened V by 8 bases and J by 0 bases, and 8 bases separated the two germline ends. This CDR3 is built from 12 residues. Germline lookup yields CDR1 MGHDK and CDR2 SYGVNS. The DNA for the CDR3 is TGTGCCAGCGGGGCAACCTCCTACGAGCAGTACTTC. Protein sequence: CASGATSYEQYF.

The chain uses TRBV7-8 and TRBJ2-1; 13 nucleotides match TRBD2. V lost 6 bases, J lost 1 base, and 3 bases stayed unmatched. The CDR3 is 16 amino acids. The V gene's germline CDR1 is SGHVS and CDR2 FQNEAQ. The CDR3 sequence: CASSRTSGGSYNEQFF. CDR3 sequence (DNA): TGTGCCAGCAGTCGGACTAGCGGGGGTTCCTACAATGAGCAGTTCTTC.

V and J are TRBV7-2 and TRBJ2-5; tentatively, D is TRBD2 (5 bases). CDR3 length: 15 amino acids. Germline loops: CDR1 SGHTA, CDR2 FQGNSA. V was pared by 3 bases and J by 5 bases, with 16 bases between. The CDR3 coding sequence is TGTGCCAGCAGCTTTAGTCGGGATGTGCGCGAGACCCAGTACTTC. This gives the protein CASSFSRDVRETQYF.

V and J are TRBV30 and TRBJ2-7; 7 nucleotides agree with TRBD2. The CDR3 sequence is 13 residues long. Germline assignment: CDR1 GTSNPN and CDR2 SVGIG (reference sequence). V lost 0 bases, J lost 7 bases, and 6 bases stayed unmatched. The CDR3 nucleotides read TGTGCCTGGAGTGTGGCGGGAGCTGTGGAGCAGTACTTC. It yields the protein CAWSVAGAVEQYF.

The chain has TRBV27 and TRBJ2-1; no reliable D call. The CDR3 extends over 13 amino acids. Trimming removed 3 bases at V and 10 bases at J, with 13 bases between. Germline V CDR1 and CDR2: MNHEY, SMNVEV (reference sequence). CDR3 amino acids: CASSFGRTPEQFF. In DNA, the CDR3 is TGTGCCAGCAGTTTCGGACGAACGCCCGAGCAGTTCTTC.

Only a few counts were recorded for this clone. This chain connects TRBV27 to TRBJ2-1; 9 bases match TRBD2. This CDR3 has 15 residues. V lost 2 bases to trimming and J lost 8 bases; unmatched junction nucleotides: 7. Germline V gives CDR1 MNHEY, CDR2 SMNVEV (reference sequence). In nucleotides, the CDR3 is TGTGCCAGCAGTTTACGGCGGGGGGGGAAGGATGAGCAGTTCTTC. Translation: CASSLRRGGKDEQFF.

The V gene is TRBV19, the J gene TRBJ2-3; maybe TRBD2 (6 bases). CDR3 length equals 13 residues. The germline V and J ends were trimmed by 8 bases and 0 bases, with 9 bases remaining between them. CDR1 is LNHDA, CDR2 SQIVND, per germline (reference sequence). The chain's CDR3 is CASRTTSTDTQYF. The CDR3 nucleotides read TGTGCCAGTCGGACTACTAGCACAGATACGCAGTATTTT.

The chain recombines TRBV5-4 with TRBJ2-3; 9 bases align to TRBD2. This CDR3 contains 15 residues. J was trimmed by 3 bases and V by 0 bases; bases with no gene match: 2. CDR1 is SGHNT and CDR2 is YYREEE in the germline V gene (reference sequence). The CDR3 DNA sequence: TGTGCCAGCAGCTTGGAGGCGGGAGGGACAGATACGCAGTATTTT. Protein sequence: CASSLEAGGTDTQYF.

The chain uses TRBV29-1 and TRBJ2-1; D might be TRBD2 (6 bases). The V gene's germline CDR1 is SQVTM and CDR2 ANQGSEA. Trimming removed 4 bases at V and 8 bases at J, with 15 bases between. This CDR3 has 13 residues. The CDR3 here is CSVVRENPHEQFF. CDR3 DNA sequence: TGCAGCGTTGTCCGGGAGAACCCCCATGAGCAGTTCTTC.

The chain couples TRBV4-1 to TRBJ2-2, with unresolved D. The CDR3 contains 15 residues. Trimming removed 3 bases at V and 4 bases at J, with 12 bases between. Germline V CDR1 and CDR2: MGHRA, YSYEKL. In DNA form, the CDR3 reads TGCGCCAGCAGCCAGCTCCGGTTTCTCACCGGGGAGCTGTTTTTT. It yields the protein CASSQLRFLTGELFF.

The chain joins TRBV7-9 to TRBJ1-4; D unclear. CDR1 SEHNR and CDR2 FQNEAQ come from the germline V gene (reference sequence). V was pared by 1 base and J by 0 bases, with 12 bases between. The CDR3 loop spans 17 amino acids. The CDR3 DNA reads TGTGCCAGCAGCTTAGTGGGAGCGAGAGCAACTAATGAAAAACTGTTTTTT. Translating it yields CASSLVGARATNEKLFF.

The chain couples TRBV6-5 to TRBJ2-2, with no clear D. V shed 7 bases and J shed 5 bases, with 14 bases lying between them. Germline CDR1 MNHEY, CDR2 SVGAGI. The CDR3 is 14 amino acids. CDR3 DNA: TGTGCCAGCACCTACAGACCCCAAACCGGGGAGCTGTTTTTT. It yields the protein CASTYRPQTGELFF.

The CDR3 nucleotides read TGTGCCAGCAGCTTACCCCGTGAAGGGGGTGATGAAAAACTGTTTTTT. Amino acids: CASSLPREGGDEKLFF. The chain carries TRBV11-2 and TRBJ1-4; tentatively, D is TRBD1 (6 bases). CDR1 is SGHAT, CDR2 FQNNGV, per germline. V was pared by 2 bases and J by 6 bases, with 16 bases between. The CDR3 has 16 amino acids.

The J gene is TRBJ1-1, the V gene TRBV7-9; D uncertain. Germline V lookup: CDR1 SEHNR, CDR2 FQNEAQ (reference sequence). Trimming pared 6 bases from V and 7 bases from J, leaving 9 bases between. The CDR3 has 11 amino acids. In DNA, the CDR3 is TGTGCCAGCAGAGGAGGGAGTGAAGCTTTCTTT. Protein sequence: CASRGGSEAFF.